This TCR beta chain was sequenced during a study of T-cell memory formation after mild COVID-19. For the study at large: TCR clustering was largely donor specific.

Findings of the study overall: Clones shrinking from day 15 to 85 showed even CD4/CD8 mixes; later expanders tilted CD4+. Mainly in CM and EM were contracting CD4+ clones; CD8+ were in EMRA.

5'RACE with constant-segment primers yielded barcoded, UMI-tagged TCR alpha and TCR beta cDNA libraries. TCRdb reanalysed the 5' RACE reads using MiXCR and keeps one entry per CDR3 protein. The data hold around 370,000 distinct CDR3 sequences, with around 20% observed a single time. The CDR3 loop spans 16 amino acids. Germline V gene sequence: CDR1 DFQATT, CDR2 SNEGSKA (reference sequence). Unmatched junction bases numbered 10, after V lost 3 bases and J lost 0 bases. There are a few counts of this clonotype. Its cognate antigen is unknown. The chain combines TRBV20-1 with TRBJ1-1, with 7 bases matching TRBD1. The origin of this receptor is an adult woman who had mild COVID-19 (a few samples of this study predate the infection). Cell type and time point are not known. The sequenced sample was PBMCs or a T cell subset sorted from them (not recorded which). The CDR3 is CSASPRGSFMNTEAFF. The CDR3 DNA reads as TGCAGTGCTAGTCCCAGGGGGAGCTTCATGAACACTGAAGCTTTCTTT.